Here is one T cell receptor beta chain with its context. It was with a sample-barcoded 5' primer and a J-beta primer mix that a second PCR of about 6 to 12 cycles was run. Every sample gave at least 3 million paired-end reads containing CDR3. From the 5' RACE reads, TCRdb called clonotypes with MiXCR, one entry per CDR3 protein. Among fewer than 900,000 distinct CDR3 sequences listed, roughly 44% were seen once. V gave up 6 bases and J gave up 5 bases; unmatched junction bases: 11. The CDR3 spans 16 residues. The record originates from a study of blood T cells in healthy people across ages. Whole-study context: Template switching recovered approximately one barcoded beta molecule for every two T cells.

The receptor comes from a woman aged 55 to 70 in good health. This chain joins TRBV12-3 or TRBV12-4 and TRBJ2-1, with 9 bases identical to TRBD1. Sample: blood. This chain's CDR3 is CASRPPGTGLHNEQFF. In DNA, the CDR3 is TGTGCCAGCAGACCGCCCGGGACAGGGTTACACAATGAGCAGTTCTTC.